This T cell receptor (beta chain) was recovered during a study of T cell responses to AZD1222 COVID-19 vaccine. Across the whole study: Both about-4-week and about-12-week second-dose recipients were combined.

A note on this clone: The antigen remains unidentified.

Measured with immunoSEQ multiplex PCR; TCRdb has only the in-frame clones, and not every one. The data show around 95,000 clones, about nine tenths seen once. Study results and caveats: Spike regions recognized by vaccine-associated CD4 TCRs spanned the protein, led by 160-218 and 743-854. Variant regions that are unmutated are reportedly the target of nearly half of spike-specific TCRs.

The CDR3 covers 15 residues. Germline V lookup: CDR1 SGHRS, CDR2 YFSETQ. Unmatched junction bases numbered 9, after V lost 4 bases and J lost 9 bases. The receptor was isolated from an adult in good health. The sample consisted of peripheral blood, taken on day 0 of AZD1222 vaccination. J is TRBJ1-6 and V is TRBV5-1; 8 bases fit TRBD1. CDR3 sequence reads: CASSHPDRDSSPLHF. The DNA of the CDR3 is TGCGCCAGCAGCCACCCGGACAGGGATAGTTCACCCCTCCACTTT.